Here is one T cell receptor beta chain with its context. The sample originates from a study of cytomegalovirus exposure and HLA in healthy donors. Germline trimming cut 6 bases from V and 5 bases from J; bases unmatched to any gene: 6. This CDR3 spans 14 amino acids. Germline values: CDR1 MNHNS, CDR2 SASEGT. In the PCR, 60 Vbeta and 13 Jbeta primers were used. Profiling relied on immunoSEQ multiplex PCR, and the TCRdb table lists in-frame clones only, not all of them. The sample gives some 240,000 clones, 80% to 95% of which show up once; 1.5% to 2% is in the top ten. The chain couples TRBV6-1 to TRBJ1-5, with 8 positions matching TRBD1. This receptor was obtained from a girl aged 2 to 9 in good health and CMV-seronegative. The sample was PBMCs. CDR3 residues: CASSEGQAYQPQHF. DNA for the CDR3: TGTGCCAGCAGCGAGGGACAGGCTTATCAGCCCCAGCATTTT.